This T cell receptor beta chain appears in the sequencing data of a study of blood T cell repertoires in COVID-19. About the study: T cells, B-cell-depleted T cells, or PBMCs supplied cDNA or gDNA.

Clones were sequenced by immunoSEQ multiplex PCR, and TCRdb holds only the in-frame ones, with some missing. Among approximately 89,000 clones listed, just under 85% were seen once. The CDR3 runs to 13 residues. Germline assignment: CDR1 MDHEN and CDR2 SYDVKM. The V end lost 3 bases, the J end lost 7 bases, and 10 bases lay between the germline ends. Sequenced sample: peripheral blood. This sequence joins TRBV28 and TRBJ1-5; D uncertain. The TCR sequence derives from a woman in her 70s with active or convalescent COVID-19. The CDR3 protein is CASSLDLGQPQHF. CDR3 DNA: TGTGCCAGCAGTTTGGATCTCGGGCAGCCCCAGCATTTT.